This section outlines one TCR beta chain sequence together with its context. What it binds is not known. These data belong to a study of CXCR3-negative and CXCR3-positive naive CD8 T cells. Study-wide results and limits: Diversity was high in both naive subsets and much lower in memory cells. Researchers report that CXCR3-positive naive cells carry more hydrophobic TRB CDR3s than CXCR3-negative naive cells. Cryopreserved PBMCs had partly decreased CXCR3 expression; fresh PBMCs were used in most assays. Similar TRBV-TRBJ usage characterized naive CXCR3-negative and CXCR3-positive cells; memory cells differed.

This CDR3 comprises 17 residues. UMI-tagged TRB cDNA libraries were built via 5' RACE. Reanalyzing the 5' RACE reads, TCRdb keeps one entry per CDR3 protein, without DNA. The sample data list 100,000 to 150,000 distinct CDR3 sequences. The source of this sequence is a human donor in good health. Some clones in this sample may be carry-over from other donors' samples. V and J are TRBV21-1 and TRBJ2-1; TCRdb designates TRBD2, a call that cannot be tested without DNA. TRBV21-1 represents a pseudogene. The sequenced material came from naive CXCR3+ CD8+ T cells from blood. The subset is: CD45RO-CCR7+CD27+CD95- naive CD8+ T cells expressing CXCR3 (TNR3+). CDR3 protein: CASSKGKRGAYYNEQFF.